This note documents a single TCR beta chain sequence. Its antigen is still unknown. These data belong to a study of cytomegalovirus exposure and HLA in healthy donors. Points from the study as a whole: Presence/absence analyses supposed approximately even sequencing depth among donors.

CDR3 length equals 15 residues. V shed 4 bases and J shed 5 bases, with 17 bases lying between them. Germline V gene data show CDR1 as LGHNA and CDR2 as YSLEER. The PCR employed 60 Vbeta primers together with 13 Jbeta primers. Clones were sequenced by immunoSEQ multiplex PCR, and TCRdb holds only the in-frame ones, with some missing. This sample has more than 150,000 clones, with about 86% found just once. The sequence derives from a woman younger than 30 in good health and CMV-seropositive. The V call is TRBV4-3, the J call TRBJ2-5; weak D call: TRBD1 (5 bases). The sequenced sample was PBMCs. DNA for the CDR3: TGCGCCAGCAGCCCGGACATAGGTATATTTGAGACCCAGTACTTC. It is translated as CASSPDIGIFETQYF.